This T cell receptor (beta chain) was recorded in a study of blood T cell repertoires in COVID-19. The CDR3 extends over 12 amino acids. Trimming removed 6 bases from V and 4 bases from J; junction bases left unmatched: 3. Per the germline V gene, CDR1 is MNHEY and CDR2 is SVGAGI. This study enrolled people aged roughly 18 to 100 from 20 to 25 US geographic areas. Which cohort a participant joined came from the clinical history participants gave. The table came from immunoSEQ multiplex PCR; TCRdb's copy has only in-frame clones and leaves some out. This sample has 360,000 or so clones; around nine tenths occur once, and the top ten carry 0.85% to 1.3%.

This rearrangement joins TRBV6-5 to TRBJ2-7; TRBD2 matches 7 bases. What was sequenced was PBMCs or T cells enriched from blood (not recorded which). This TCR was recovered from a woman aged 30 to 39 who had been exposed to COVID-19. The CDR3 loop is CASSRGGYEQYF. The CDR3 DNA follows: TGTGCCAGCAGCCGCGGGGGTTACGAGCAGTACTTC.